The next 14 T cell receptor beta chains were all read from a single sample in a study of blood T cells in healthy people across ages. A sample-barcoded 5' primer and a J-beta primer mix were used in a second PCR of roughly 6 to 11 cycles. One entry per CDR3 protein, called by TCRdb with MiXCR from the 5' RACE reads. Here the sample spans around 940,000 distinct CDR3 sequences, approximately 50% being singletons. Material: blood. The receptors were gathered from a woman aged 55-70 years in good health.

The chain combines TRBV20-1 with TRBJ2-5; no clear D. Germline CDR1 is DFQATT and CDR2 is SNEGSKA (reference sequence). Between the trimmed V and J ends, which lost 6 bases and 2 bases, there was a span of 16 bases. The CDR3 runs 14 residues. This chain's CDR3 is CSAPKIGFQETQYF. Written as DNA, the CDR3 is TGCAGTGCACCTAAGATCGGCTTTCAAGAGACCCAGTACTTC.

V is TRBV6-5 and J is TRBJ2-1; TRBD2 aligns across 14 bases. CDR3 length equals 22 residues. The V and J ends lost 0 bases and 8 bases, in that order; junction bases with no gene match: 21. Germline loops: CDR1 MNHEY, CDR2 SVGAGI. This CDR3 is CASSYSIRFGYLGTSGSYEQFF. Written as DNA, the CDR3 is TGTGCCAGCAGTTACTCGATTCGATTTGGTTACCTCGGGACTAGCGGGAGCTATGAGCAGTTCTTC.

This clonotype appeared a few times. The CDR3, as DNA: TGTGCCAGCAAGGATAGTAGTCAGAGGGCCCAGTACTTC. Encoded protein: CASKDSSQRAQYF. The J gene is TRBJ2-7, the V gene TRBV2; D may be TRBD2 (5 bases). Germline CDR1 reads SNHLY; CDR2 reads FYNNEI. This CDR3 is 13 amino acids long. V lost 7 bases, J lost 10 bases, and 20 bases lay in between.

This clonotype was counted only a few times. The V gene is TRBV7-2, the J gene TRBJ1-1; no firm D call. CDR3 size: 14 residues. V gave up 3 bases and J gave up 1 base, with 9 bases separating them. Germline lookup yields CDR1 SGHTA and CDR2 FQGNSA. CDR3 DNA sequence: TGTGCCAGCAGCTTCGGCGGCCCGAACACTGAAGCTTTCTTT. It translates to CASSFGGPNTEAFF.

This clonotype was recorded many times. This chain uses TRBV7-3 with TRBJ2-5; perhaps TRBD2 as D (5 bases). The V and J ends lost 1 base and 1 base respectively, with 10 bases between them. From germline, CDR1 is SGHTA and CDR2 FQGTGA. This CDR3 region has 15 residues. The CDR3 bases are TGTGCCAGCAGCTTAAACGGCGGGCCCCAAGAGACCCAGTACTTC. Its protein product is CASSLNGGPQETQYF.

The chain carries TRBV12-3 or TRBV12-4 and TRBJ2-3, with D possibly matching TRBD2 (6 bases). Trimming removed 5 bases at V and 1 base at J, with 16 bases between. The CDR3 spans 16 residues. The CDR3 is CASSKLARGGTDTQYF. The CDR3 coding sequence is TGTGCCAGCAGTAAACTAGCTCGAGGGGGCACAGATACGCAGTATTTT.

On this clonotype itself: The junction and the germline gene differ at one end; a read error may be behind it. CDR3 protein: CASSQVQRRREGYDEQFF. The CDR3 DNA follows: TGCGCCAGCAGCCAAGTCCAGAGAAGACGAGAAGGCTACGATGAGCAGTTCTTC. The chain uses TRBV4-1 and TRBJ2-1; D uncertain. In germline, CDR1 is MGHRA, CDR2 YSYEKL. The CDR3 is 18 amino acids.

The gene calls are TRBV27 and TRBJ1-6; 7 bases match TRBD1. CDR1 MNHEY and CDR2 SMNVEV come from the germline V gene (reference sequence). This CDR3 spans 17 amino acids. The ends lost 8 bases at V and 7 bases at J; junction bases unmatched: 17. For the CDR3, the DNA is TGTGCCAGCGGGGTTGGCTGGAGGGGGCGAAGGAATTCACCCCTCCACTTT. Its protein is CASGVGWRGRRNSPLHF.

V gene TRBV3-1 combines with J gene TRBJ1-1; no clear D gene. V was trimmed by 0 bases and J by 6 bases, leaving 11 bases between them. Germline V gene data show CDR1 as LGHDT and CDR2 as YNNKEL (reference sequence). The CDR3 sequence is 14 residues long. The CDR3 bases are TGTGCCAGCAGCCAAGAGGTTCGGGGATCTGAAGCTTTCTTT. Its protein product is CASSQEVRGSEAFF.

This clonotype appeared many times. J is TRBJ2-5 and V is TRBV28; 8 positions agree with TRBD1. The germline V gene encodes CDR1 MDHEN and CDR2 SYDVKM. The junction had 11 bases not matched to a gene; V was cut back by 7 bases and J by 4 bases. CDR3 length equals 15 residues. CDR3 amino acids: CASKDAGGARETQYF. Here the CDR3 DNA reads TGTGCCAGCAAAGACGCAGGGGGCGCTAGAGAGACCCAGTACTTC. Full variable domain (rest looked up from reference TRBV28 and TRBJ2-5): DVKVTQSSRYLVKRTGEKVFLECVQDMDHENMFWYRQDPGLGLRLIYFSYDVKMKEKGDIPEGYSVSREKKERFSLILESASTNQTSMYLCASKDAGGARETQYFGPGTRLLVL.

The V call is TRBV30, the J call TRBJ2-5; D may be TRBD1 (5 bases). The CDR3 runs to 13 residues. V was trimmed by 5 bases and J by 3 bases, leaving 13 bases between them. The germline V gene encodes CDR1 GTSNPN and CDR2 SVGIG (reference sequence). This CDR3 is CAWAGIWEETQYF. The DNA of the CDR3 is TGTGCCTGGGCAGGGATCTGGGAAGAGACCCAGTACTTC.

The rearrangement links TRBV12-3 or TRBV12-4 to TRBJ2-6; D gene unclear. This CDR3 has 17 residues. Trimming pared 1 base from V and 2 bases from J, leaving 12 bases between. Here the CDR3 reads CASSLGHQSAGANVLTF. For the CDR3, the DNA is TGTGCCAGCAGTTTAGGACATCAGAGTGCTGGGGCCAACGTCCTGACTTTC.

The chain combines TRBV5-1 with TRBJ2-1; 8 nucleotides agree with TRBD2. V was pared by 0 bases and J by 6 bases, with 5 bases of the junction left unmatched. The CDR3 consists of 15 residues. The germline V gene has CDR1 SGHRS and CDR2 YFSETQ. CDR3 protein: CASSLAGLVLNEQFF. The CDR3 DNA sequence: TGCGCCAGCAGCTTGGCGGGACTAGTTCTCAATGAGCAGTTCTTC. The whole variable domain, filled in from reference TRBV5-1 and TRBJ2-1, reads KAGVTQTPRYLIKTRGQQVTLSCSPISGHRSVSWYQQTPGQGLQFLFEYFSETQRNKGNFPGRFSGRQFSNSRSEMNVSTLELGDSALYLCASSLAGLVLNEQFFGPGTRLTVL.

This clonotype was found a few times. J is TRBJ2-1 and V is TRBV11-2; possible D gene TRBD1, 6 bases. The V end lost 5 bases, the J end lost 6 bases, and 11 bases lay between the germline ends. The CDR3 sequence is 13 residues long. Germline values: CDR1 SGHAT, CDR2 FQNNGV. CDR3 bases: TGTGCCAGCAGCCCTATACAGGGCAATGAGCAGTTCTTC. Protein: CASSPIQGNEQFF. Filled out from reference TRBV11-2 and TRBJ2-1, the complete variable domain reads EAGVAQSPRYKIIEKRQSVAFWCNPISGHATLYWYQQILGQGPKLLIQFQNNGVVDDSQLPKDRFSAERLKGVDSTLKIQPAKLEDSAVYLCASSPIQGNEQFFGPGTRLTVL.